This T cell receptor beta chain was profiled in a study of patients and donors after allogeneic stem cell transplantation. This clonotype came up many times. MiXCR was run by TCRdb on the RT-PCR reads, yielding one entry per CDR3 protein. This repertoire shows about a million distinct CDR3 sequences, approximately 19% found once; its top ten account for 6%. The CDR3 is 14 residues long. Trimming pared 7 bases from V and 4 bases from J, leaving 17 bases between. The germline gives CDR1 SNHLY, CDR2 FYNNEI. The clonotype comes from a human donor who was either an allogeneic HSCT recipient or a stem cell or donor lymphocyte infusion donor (not recorded which). It is not recorded whose cells these are; they may come from a transplant donor. The rearrangement uses TRBV2 and TRBJ2-7; no clear D gene. Sequenced: blood, either unsorted or a sorted T cell fraction (not recorded which). CDR3: CASTRGQSKYEQYF. CDR3 in DNA: TGTGCCAGCACCCGTGGGCAGTCCAAATACGAGCAGTACTTC.